A single T cell receptor beta chain is shown here with its context. Its antigen is not known. From the RT-PCR reads, TCRdb called clonotypes with MiXCR, one entry per CDR3 protein. In the table there are about 580,000 distinct CDR3 sequences, 13% to 15% of which are singletons. The sample belongs to a study of response to subunit inactivated influenza vaccine. Study-wide points: Authors suggested few new T cells are recruited by each seasonal influenza vaccination.

Deletions cut 5 bases from V and 6 bases from J, with 17 bases between. The length of the CDR3 is 15 residues. Germline CDR1 reads SGHTA; CDR2 reads FQGNSA. Source: PBMCs from blood, taken roughly 13 days after vaccination. The rearrangement joins TRBV7-2 to TRBJ2-1; TRBD1 is a possible D gene (8 bases). The receptor was derived from a man aged 50 to 59 who received an inactivated influenza vaccine. Here the CDR3 reads CASSTRQGRGNEQFF. The CDR3 DNA reads TGTGCCAGCAGCACGAGACAGGGGAGGGGCAATGAGCAGTTCTTC.